These 22 T cell receptor beta chains came from one sample sequenced in a study of blood T cell repertoires in COVID-19. Profiled with immunoSEQ multiplex PCR; TCRdb holds only in-frame clones, not every one. The sample includes 60,000 or so clones, 78% seen only once; the top ten take 25%. The sample comprised peripheral blood. These receptors came from a human donor in a cohort sampled during active COVID-19.

The V and J genes are TRBV7-2 and TRBJ2-5; tentative D call: TRBD2 (5 bases). Germline CDR1 is SGHTA and CDR2 is FQGNSA. The CDR3 is 14 residues long. V was pared by 1 base and J by 2 bases, with 8 bases between. The CDR3 loop is CASSLGLSQETQYF. The CDR3 DNA sequence: TGTGCCAGCAGCTTAGGACTATCTCAAGAGACCCAGTACTTC. Supplemented by reference TRBV7-2 and TRBJ2-5, the full variable domain reads GAGVSQSPSNKVTEKGKDVELRCDPISGHTALYWYRQSLGQGLEFLIYFQGNSAPDKSGLPSDRFSAERTGGSVSTLTIQRTQQEDSAVYLCASSLGLSQETQYFGPGTRLLVL.

The V gene is TRBV2, the J gene TRBJ2-7; possibly TRBD2 for D (6 bases). V shed 0 bases and J shed 5 bases, with 17 bases lying between them. The CDR3 extends over 16 amino acids. In germline, CDR1 is SNHLY, CDR2 FYNNEI. The CDR3, as DNA: TGTGCCAGCAGTGAAGCTGGTAGCGGTCCTCACCACGAGCAGTACTTC. Protein: CASSEAGSGPHHEQYF. Full variable domain (outside the CDR3, taken from reference TRBV2 and TRBJ2-7): EPEVTQTPSHQVTQMGQEVILRCVPISNHLYFYWYRQILGQKVEFLVSFYNNEISEKSEIFDDQFSVERPDGSNFTLKIRSTKLEDSAMYFCASSEAGSGPHHEQYFGPGTRLTVT.

This clone was observed once. The sample holds other DNA sequences that translate to the same CDR3. The rearrangement joins TRBV9 to TRBJ2-1; TRBD2 matches 8 bases. The J segment lost 0 bases and the V segment lost 1 base, leaving 0 bases of the junction unmatched. Germline CDR1 reads SGDLS; CDR2 reads YYNGEE. The CDR3 consists of 15 residues. The CDR3 reads CASSVSGGSYNEQFF. The CDR3 nucleotides read TGTGCCAGCAGCGTAAGCGGGGGCTCCTACAATGAGCAGTTCTTC.

There are a few counts of this clone. The V gene is TRBV28, the J gene TRBJ2-7, with D uncertain. The V end lost 1 base, the J end lost 2 bases, and 3 bases lay between the germline ends. CDR3 length equals 12 residues. CDR1 is MDHEN and CDR2 is SYDVKM in the germline V gene. The CDR3 nucleotides read TGTGCCAGCAGTTTATCAGCCTACGAGCAGTACTTC. Its protein is CASSLSAYEQYF.

The rearrangement joins TRBV12-5 to TRBJ1-4; 7 nucleotides match TRBD1. CDR1 is LGHNT, CDR2 FRNRAP, per germline. After removal of 7 bases from V and 0 bases from J, the junction contained 2 bases not matched to a gene. The CDR3 has 14 amino acids. The chain's CDR3 is CASATGATNEKLFF. The CDR3, as DNA: TGTGCTAGTGCCACAGGGGCAACTAATGAAAAACTGTTTTTT.

The chain carries TRBV21-1 and TRBJ1-5; the D call in the table, TRBD1, was not verified against the DNA. TRBV21-1 is recorded as a pseudogene. CDR3 length equals 21 residues. CDR3 sequence (DNA): TGTGCCAGCAGCGGGTGGTCCCTAACCGCACAGGGTGGGAAGGGCAATCAGCCCCAGCATTTT. It specifies CASSGWSLTAQGGKGNQPQHF.

The rearrangement joins TRBV6-6 to TRBJ1-1; 8 positions match TRBD1. The CDR3 totals 16 residues. Germline values: CDR1 MNHNY, CDR2 SVGAGI (reference sequence). After removal of 1 base from V and 0 bases from J, the junction contained 4 bases not matched to a gene. The CDR3 DNA follows: TGTGCCAGCAGTTACTTCGGGACAGGCCTGAACACTGAAGCTTTCTTT. The encoded protein is CASSYFGTGLNTEAFF.

The chain couples TRBV29-1 to TRBJ2-3, with 7 positions matching TRBD2. CDR1 and CDR2 (germline): SQVTM, ANQGSEA. V gave up 4 bases and J gave up 2 bases; unmatched junction bases: 9. The CDR3 length is 15 residues. The CDR3 reads CSVGLRGSTTDTQYF. CDR3 nucleotide sequence: TGCAGCGTTGGGTTGCGCGGGAGTACCACAGATACGCAGTATTTT.

This rearrangement joins TRBV19 to TRBJ2-2; 8 bases align to TRBD1. The CDR3 runs 20 residues. V lost 3 bases, J lost 0 bases, and 15 bases stayed unmatched. Germline V gene sequence: CDR1 LNHDA, CDR2 SQIVND (reference sequence). This CDR3 is CASSIFYGQGLTTNTGELFF. The DNA for the CDR3 is TGTGCCAGTAGTATTTTTTATGGACAGGGATTAACTACGAACACCGGGGAGCTGTTTTTT.

The chain links TRBV27 to TRBJ1-1; D remains ambiguous. Germline V lookup: CDR1 MNHEY, CDR2 SMNVEV (reference sequence). This CDR3 region has 13 residues. V was trimmed by 5 bases and J by 7 bases, leaving 14 bases between them. The CDR3 sequence is CASSRGLLGEAFF. The CDR3 coding sequence is TGTGCCAGCAGTCGCGGACTGTTAGGTGAAGCTTTCTTT.

This chain connects TRBV7-9 to TRBJ2-5; a possible D gene is TRBD2 (5 bases). Germline V gene sequence: CDR1 SEHNR, CDR2 FQNEAQ (reference sequence). The CDR3 spans 15 residues. Between the trimmed V and J ends, which lost 5 bases and 3 bases, there was a span of 16 bases. The CDR3 is CASSLGGRTEETQYF. As DNA, the CDR3 is TGTGCCAGCAGCCTTGGCGGACGGACTGAAGAGACCCAGTACTTC. Filled out from reference TRBV7-9 and TRBJ2-5, the complete variable domain reads DTGVSQNPRHKITKRGQNVTFRCDPISEHNRLYWYRQTLGQGPEFLTYFQNEAQLEKSRLLSDRFSAERPKGSFSTLEIQRTEQGDSAMYLCASSLGGRTEETQYFGPGTRLLVL.

The chain is built from TRBV28 and TRBJ1-1; possibly TRBD1 for D (5 bases). Germline V gene lookup returns CDR1 MDHEN and CDR2 SYDVKM. This CDR3 has 16 residues. V lost 6 bases, J lost 3 bases, and 20 bases lay in between. CDR3 residues: CASSPGGNGAYTEAFF. CDR3 in DNA: TGTGCCAGCAGCCCGGGAGGGAATGGGGCTTACACTGAAGCTTTCTTT.

This clone was found once. V is TRBV10-2 and J is TRBJ2-7; D is perhaps TRBD2 (6 bases). Germline V lookup: CDR1 WSHSY, CDR2 SAAADI. The CDR3 length is 12 residues. The V and J ends lost 8 bases and 7 bases respectively, with 15 bases between them. CDR3 DNA sequence: TGCGCCAGCGGCCCTGGGGCGGGAGAGCAGTACTTC. Protein sequence: CASGPGAGEQYF.

The chain employs TRBV4-2 and TRBJ2-2; 12 bases map to TRBD2. Germline V CDR1 and CDR2: LGHNA, YNFKEQ. Germline trimming cut 4 bases from V and 4 bases from J; bases unmatched to any gene: 10. The CDR3 runs to 18 residues. CDR3 DNA: TGTGCCAGCAGCCGGGGGACTAGCGGGTTAATGGGCACCGGGGAGCTGTTTTTT. Encoded protein: CASSRGTSGLMGTGELFF.

This chain connects TRBV7-3 to TRBJ2-1; the D gene is possibly TRBD1 (5 bases). The CDR3 has 16 amino acids. The germline gives CDR1 SGHTA, CDR2 FQGTGA. Trimming took 5 bases from V and 0 from J, leaving 14 bases between them. This CDR3 reads CASSLSGASSYNEQFF. The DNA of the CDR3 is TGTGCCAGCAGCCTGAGTGGGGCATCCTCCTACAATGAGCAGTTCTTC.

The rearrangement joins TRBV5-6 to TRBJ1-6, with D perhaps matching TRBD1 (5 bases). Germline CDR1 SGHDT, CDR2 YYEEEE. The CDR3 is made up of 13 amino acids. V dropped 4 bases and J dropped 10 bases, with 12 bases sitting between them. In DNA form, the CDR3 reads TGTGCCAGCAGCAGGGGTTTGCGATCACCCCTCCACTTT. Its translation: CASSRGLRSPLHF.

The chain carries TRBV28 and TRBJ1-2; D uncertain. Germline V gene sequence: CDR1 MDHEN, CDR2 SYDVKM. This CDR3 has 15 amino acids. Trimming took 5 bases from V and 1 from J, leaving 14 bases between them. The CDR3 nucleotides are TGTGCCAGCAGTCTCCTCACGGTAGTTAACTATGGCTACACCTTC. As protein: CASSLLTVVNYGYTF.

This sequence joins TRBV7-2 and TRBJ2-3, with 9 positions matching TRBD2. The germline V gene encodes CDR1 SGHTA and CDR2 FQGNSA. The J segment lost 6 bases and the V segment lost 5 bases, leaving 9 bases of the junction unmatched. This CDR3 contains 15 residues. The DNA for the CDR3 is TGTGCCAGCAGCCCGAAGCGGGGGGCGCCGGATACGCAGTATTTT. Its translation is CASSPKRGAPDTQYF.

This chain links TRBV25-1 with TRBJ2-3; D perhaps matches TRBD2 (6 bases). The CDR3 covers 17 residues. The V end lost 8 bases, the J end lost 0 bases, and 21 bases lay between the germline ends. CDR1 and CDR2 from the germline V gene are MGHDK and SYGVNS. CDR3 bases: TGTGCCAGCGCCCCACTCGGTAGCGGCTCTAGCACAGATACGCAGTATTTT. It codes for CASAPLGSGSSTDTQYF. Drawing the rest from reference TRBV25-1 and TRBJ2-3, the complete variable domain is EADIYQTPRYLVIGTGKKITLECSQTMGHDKMYWYQQDPGMELHLIHYSYGVNSTEKGDLSSESTVSRIRTEHFPLTLESARPSHTSQYLCASAPLGSGSSTDTQYFGPGTRLTVL.

This clone is a singleton in its sample. The chain joins TRBV9 to TRBJ2-1, with D unclear. V gave up 4 bases and J gave up 3 bases, with 11 bases separating them. Germline V gene data show CDR1 as SGDLS and CDR2 as YYNGEE. The CDR3 totals 14 residues. The CDR3 protein is CASSPVEVYNEQFF. The CDR3 region has the DNA TGTGCCAGCAGCCCAGTTGAGGTCTACAATGAGCAGTTCTTC.

This chain joins TRBV11-1 and TRBJ1-1; no clear D. The germline CDR1 and CDR2 sequences are SGHAT and FQDESV (reference sequence). V was clipped by 2 bases and J by 1 base, with 11 bases between them. The CDR3 loop spans 15 amino acids. The chain's CDR3 is CASSLRSGWNTEAFF. The CDR3 DNA reads TGTGCCAGCAGCTTACGTTCGGGTTGGAACACTGAAGCTTTCTTT.

This clone came up many times. This chain links TRBV4-2 with TRBJ2-1, with 15 positions matching TRBD2. V lost 2 bases to trimming and J lost 9 bases; unmatched junction nucleotides: 8. The CDR3 sequence is 17 residues long. Per the germline V gene, CDR1 is LGHNA and CDR2 is YNFKEQ. This chain's CDR3 is CASSQTISGLAGGEQFF. The DNA of the CDR3 is TGTGCCAGCAGCCAAACAATCTCGGGACTAGCGGGAGGTGAGCAGTTCTTC.